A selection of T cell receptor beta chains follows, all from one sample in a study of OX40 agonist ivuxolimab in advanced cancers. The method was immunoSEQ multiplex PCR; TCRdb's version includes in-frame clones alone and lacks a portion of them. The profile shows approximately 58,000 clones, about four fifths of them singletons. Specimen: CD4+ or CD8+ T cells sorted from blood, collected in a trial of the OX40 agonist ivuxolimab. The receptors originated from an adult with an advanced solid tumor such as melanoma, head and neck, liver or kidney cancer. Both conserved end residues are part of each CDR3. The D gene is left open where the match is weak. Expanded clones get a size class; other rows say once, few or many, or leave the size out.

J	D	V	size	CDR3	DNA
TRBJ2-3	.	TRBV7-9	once	CASSAIASTDTQYF	TGTGCCAGCAGCGCGATAGCGAGCACAGATACGCAGTATTTT
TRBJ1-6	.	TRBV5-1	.	CASSFERNSPLHF	TGCGCCAGCAGCTTTGAAAGAAATTCACCCCTCCACTTT
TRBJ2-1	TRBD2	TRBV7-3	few	CASSLKVGGSHNEQFF	TGTGCCAGCAGCTTAAAGGTTGGCGGGAGCCACAATGAGCAGTTCTTC
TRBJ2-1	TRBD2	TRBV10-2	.	CASGETGRRLAGGWNEQFF	TGCGCCAGCGGAGAGACAGGGCGTCGGCTAGCGGGAGGGTGGAATGAGCAGTTCTTC
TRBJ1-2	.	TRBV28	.	CATSKDGVGIYGYTF	TGTGCCACTAGTAAGGATGGGGTGGGGATCTATGGCTACACCTTC
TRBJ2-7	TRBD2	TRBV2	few	CASTFLAGDRRQYF	TGTGCCAGCACCTTCCTAGCGGGAGACAGACGTCAGTACTTC
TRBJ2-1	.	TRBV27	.	CASNTLGGGGNEQFF	TGTGCCAGCAATACCCTTGGGGGGGGCGGGAATGAGCAGTTCTTC
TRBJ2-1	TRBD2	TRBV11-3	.	CASSLSSGRHEQFF	TGTGCCAGCAGCTTGTCTAGCGGGAGGCATGAGCAGTTCTTC
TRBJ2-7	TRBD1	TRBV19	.	CASSALGQSHEQYF	TGTGCCAGTAGTGCCCTGGGACAGTCCCACGAGCAGTACTTC
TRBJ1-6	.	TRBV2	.	CASSEDREWNSPLHF	TGTGCCAGCAGTGAAGACAGGGAGTGGAATTCACCCCTCCACTTT
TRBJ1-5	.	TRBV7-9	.	CASSGEGVGPQHF	TGTGCCAGCAGTGGGGAGGGAGTAGGCCCCCAGCATTTT
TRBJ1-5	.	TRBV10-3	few	CAISDGDHQPQHF	TGTGCCATCAGTGACGGAGACCATCAGCCCCAGCATTTT
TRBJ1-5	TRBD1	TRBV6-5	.	CASSYGQGYGNQPQHF	TGTGCCAGCAGTTACGGACAGGGGTACGGCAATCAGCCCCAGCATTTT
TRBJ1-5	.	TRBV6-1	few	CASSEGLAAGQPQHF	TGTGCCAGCAGTGAAGGGTTGGCAGCCGGTCAGCCCCAGCATTTT
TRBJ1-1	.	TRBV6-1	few	CASSRDSRAEAFF	TGTGCCAGCAGCCGAGACAGCCGTGCTGAAGCTTTCTTT
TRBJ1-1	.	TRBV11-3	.	CASSIARDTEAFF	TGTGCCAGCAGCATCGCCCGGGACACTGAAGCTTTCTTT
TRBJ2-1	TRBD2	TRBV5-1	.	CASSLEELAGGQDEQFF	TGCGCCAGCAGCTTGGAAGAACTAGCGGGGGGGCAGGATGAGCAGTTCTTC
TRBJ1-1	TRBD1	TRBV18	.	CASSPLVVDRGGTEAFF	TGTGCCAGCTCACCACTTGTAGTGGACAGGGGGGGGACTGAAGCTTTCTTT
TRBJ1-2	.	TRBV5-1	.	CASSHYSRGGYTF	TGCGCCAGCAGCCATTACTCTAGGGGTGGCTACACCTTC
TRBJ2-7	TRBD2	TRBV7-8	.	CASSPISGTTEQYF	TGTGCCAGCAGTCCGATTAGCGGGACGACCGAGCAGTACTTC
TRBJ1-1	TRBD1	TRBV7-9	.	CASSLRDRGRAFF	TGTGCCAGCAGCTTGAGGGACAGGGGGCGAGCTTTCTTT
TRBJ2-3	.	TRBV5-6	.	CASSLPGPDTQYF	TGTGCCAGCAGCCTGCCCGGTCCTGATACGCAGTATTTT
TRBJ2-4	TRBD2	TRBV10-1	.	CASSLAGEENIQYF	TGCGCCAGCAGTCTAGCGGGAGAAGAAAACATTCAGTACTTC
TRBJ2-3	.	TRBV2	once	CASKIGGRGTDTQYF	TGTGCCAGCAAGATTGGGGGCCGGGGCACAGATACGCAGTATTTT
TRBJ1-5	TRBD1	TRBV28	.	CASSSGQGAHQPQHF	TGTGCCAGCAGTTCCGGACAGGGGGCGCATCAGCCCCAGCATTTT
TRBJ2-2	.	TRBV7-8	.	CASSPILSAVNTGELFF	TGTGCCAGCAGCCCCATCCTTAGCGCGGTGAACACCGGGGAGCTGTTTTTT
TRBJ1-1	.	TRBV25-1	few	CASRGGNRGNTEAFF	TGTGCCAGCAGAGGGGGGAATAGGGGGAACACTGAAGCTTTCTTT
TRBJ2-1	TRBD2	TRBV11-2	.	CASSTQAGGSYNEQFF	TGTGCCAGCAGCACCCAAGCGGGGGGCTCCTACAATGAGCAGTTCTTC
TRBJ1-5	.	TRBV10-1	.	CASGAQGNQPQHF	TGCGCCAGCGGGGCACAGGGCAATCAGCCCCAGCATTTT
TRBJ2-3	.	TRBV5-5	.	CASSLAPGADTQYF	TGTGCCAGCAGCTTGGCACCCGGGGCGGATACGCAGTATTTT
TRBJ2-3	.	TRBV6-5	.	CASSYMDTQYF	TGTGCCAGCAGTTATATGGATACGCAGTATTTT
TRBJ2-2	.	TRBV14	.	CASSQSRANTGELFF	TGTGCCAGCAGCCAGAGCCGGGCGAACACCGGGGAGCTGTTTTTT
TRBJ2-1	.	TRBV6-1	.	CASSAWVNEQFF	TGTGCCAGCAGTGCCTGGGTCAATGAGCAGTTCTTC
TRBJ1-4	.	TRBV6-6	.	CASSYPGLINEKLFF	TGTGCCAGCAGTTACCCCGGACTGATTAATGAAAAACTGTTTTTT
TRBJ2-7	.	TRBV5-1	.	CASSLTGAHEQYF	TGCGCCAGCAGCTTAACGGGAGCTCACGAGCAGTACTTC
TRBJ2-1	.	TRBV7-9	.	CASNNGDILGYNEQFF	TGTGCCAGCAACAACGGAGACATCCTCGGCTACAATGAGCAGTTCTTC
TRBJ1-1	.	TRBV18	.	CASSGSAGVNTEAFF	TGTGCCAGCTCAGGTTCGGCAGGTGTGAACACTGAAGCTTTCTTT
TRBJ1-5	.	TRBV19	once	CASSMGVNQPQHF	TGTGCCAGTAGTATGGGGGTCAATCAGCCCCAGCATTTT
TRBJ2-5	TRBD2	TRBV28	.	CASSNRTSGRALETQYF	TGTGCCAGCAGTAACAGGACTAGCGGGAGGGCACTTGAGACCCAGTACTTC
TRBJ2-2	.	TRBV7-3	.	CASSPARPENTGELFF	TGTGCCAGCAGCCCGGCGAGACCAGAAAACACCGGGGAGCTGTTTTTT
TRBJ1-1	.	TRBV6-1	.	CAISPRLSEAFF	TGTGCCATCTCACCTAGGCTGTCAGAAGCTTTCTTT
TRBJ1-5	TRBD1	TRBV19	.	CASSGDRAQPQHF	TGTGCCAGTAGTGGGGACAGGGCTCAGCCCCAGCATTTT
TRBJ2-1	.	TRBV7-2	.	CASSLMTGYTAGGEQFF	TGTGCCAGCAGCTTAATGACAGGTTATACGGCCGGGGGTGAGCAGTTCTTC
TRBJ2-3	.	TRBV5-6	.	CASSLRGISDTQYF	TGTGCCAGCAGCTTACGGGGAATTTCAGATACGCAGTATTTT
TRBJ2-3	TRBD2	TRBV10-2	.	CASSEFLAGPDTQYF	TGCGCCAGCAGTGAGTTTCTAGCGGGACCGGATACGCAGTATTTT
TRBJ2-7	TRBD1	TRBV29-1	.	CSVGRDSQAEQYF	TGCAGCGTGGGAAGGGACAGCCAGGCCGAGCAGTACTTC
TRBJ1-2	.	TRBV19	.	CASSERRGGRRYGYTF	TGTGCCAGTAGCGAACGCAGAGGGGGAAGGCGTTATGGCTACACCTTC
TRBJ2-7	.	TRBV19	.	CASSQTGYEQYF	TGTGCCAGTAGCCAGACAGGCTACGAGCAGTACTTC
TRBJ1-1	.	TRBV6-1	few	CASSEAFVTEAFF	TGTGCCAGCAGTGAAGCCTTCGTCACTGAAGCTTTCTTT
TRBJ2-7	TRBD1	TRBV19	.	CASSIGSRTGVYEQYF	TGTGCCAGTAGTATAGGTTCCAGGACAGGGGTCTACGAGCAGTACTTC
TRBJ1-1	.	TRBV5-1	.	CASSLGQSTEAFF	TGCGCCAGCAGCTTGGGACAGTCCACTGAAGCTTTCTTT
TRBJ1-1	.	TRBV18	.	CASSSGQTNTEAFF	TGTGCCAGCTCTTCAGGACAGACGAACACTGAAGCTTTCTTT
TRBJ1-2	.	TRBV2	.	CASTITVNYGYTF	TGTGCCAGCACTATAACGGTGAACTATGGCTACACCTTC
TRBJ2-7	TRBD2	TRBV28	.	CASSLWLRGLAGGTSYEQYF	TGTGCCAGCAGTTTATGGTTAAGAGGGCTAGCGGGAGGAACCTCCTACGAGCAGTACTTC
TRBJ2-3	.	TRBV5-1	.	CASSLQPGVGDTQYF	TGCGCCAGCAGCTTACAGCCAGGGGTGGGGGATACGCAGTATTTT
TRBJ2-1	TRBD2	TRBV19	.	CASKGSGKASSEQFF	TGTGCCAGTAAGGGTAGCGGGAAGGCTAGTTCCGAGCAGTTCTTC
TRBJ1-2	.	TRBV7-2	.	CASSLDRVLGDYGYTF	TGTGCCAGCAGCTTAGATCGGGTACTTGGGGACTATGGCTACACCTTC
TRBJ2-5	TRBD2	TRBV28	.	CASSFKWASGRAGETQYF	TGTGCCAGCAGTTTTAAATGGGCTAGCGGGAGGGCCGGTGAGACCCAGTACTTC
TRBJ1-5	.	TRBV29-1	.	CSVRERQNQPQHF	TGCAGCGTTCGAGAGAGACAAAATCAGCCCCAGCATTTT
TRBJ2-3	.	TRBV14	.	CASSRFSTDTQYF	TGTGCCAGCAGCCGGTTTAGCACAGATACGCAGTATTTT